What follows describes a single TCR beta chain. What it binds is not known. This specimen comes from a study of response to subunit inactivated influenza vaccine. The study, taken as a whole, reports: The authors proposed limited new T cell recruitment per seasonal influenza vaccination.

Using its own MiXCR run on the RT-PCR reads, TCRdb lists one record per CDR3 protein. The data hold 500,000 or so distinct CDR3 sequences, with about 10% observed a single time. V lost 4 bases and J 2 bases, leaving 12 bases between the germline ends. The CDR3 runs to 15 residues. This sample comprised PBMCs from blood, obtained 45 days after vaccination. The receptor comes from a man aged 45 to 65 who received an inactivated influenza vaccine. This chain joins TRBV12-3 or TRBV12-4 and TRBJ1-5; D gene uncertain. The CDR3: CASSSYIQGNQPQHF. The CDR3 nucleotides read TGTGCCAGCAGTTCGTACATTCAGGGCAATCAGCCCCAGCATTTT.